Listed here are 26 T cell receptor beta chains from one sample, sequenced in a study of blood T cell repertoires in COVID-19. TCRdb's table, derived via immunoSEQ multiplex PCR, lists solely in-frame clones and lacks some. Here the sample spans about 210,000 clones, 87% being singletons. Sequenced sample: PBMCs or T cells enriched from blood (not recorded which). These receptors were taken from a man between 18 and 35 years old with acute COVID-19.

The rearrangement joins TRBV6-5 to TRBJ1-2; 7 bases are shared with TRBD1. CDR3 length: 15 amino acids. J gave up 3 bases and V 6 bases, and 10 bases lay outside the gene matches. Germline assignment: CDR1 MNHEY and CDR2 SVGAGI. Here the CDR3 reads CASSPTGARDYGYTF. The CDR3 DNA reads TGTGCCAGCAGCCCCACAGGGGCGCGGGACTATGGCTACACCTTC.

V is TRBV30 and J is TRBJ2-1; possible D gene TRBD2, 6 bases. The CDR3 is 14 amino acids. Germline CDR1 GTSNPN, CDR2 SVGIG (reference sequence). V was cut by 2 bases and J by 7 bases, with 15 bases left in between. The CDR3 region is CAWSPSGVVNEQFF. CDR3 in DNA: TGTGCCTGGAGTCCTTCGGGAGTGGTTAATGAGCAGTTCTTC.

In the case of this clone: Other DNA sequences of this sample code for an identical CDR3. The chain has TRBV29-1 and TRBJ1-1, with D unresolved. The CDR3 spans 13 residues. Germline lookup yields CDR1 SQVTM and CDR2 ANQGSEA. Trimming pared 1 base from V and 0 bases from J, leaving 6 bases between. CDR3 nucleotides: TGCAGCGTTGAAGGGCGGTTGAACACTGAAGCTTTCTTT. It translates to CSVEGRLNTEAFF.

This clone was observed once. The chain carries TRBV28 and TRBJ1-5; D uncertain. The CDR3 contains 13 residues. CDR1 and CDR2 from the germline V gene are MDHEN and SYDVKM. V gave up 10 bases and J gave up 0 bases, with 10 bases separating them. CDR3 amino acids: CAITRDSNQPQHF. CDR3 nucleotides: TGTGCCATTACACGGGATAGCAATCAGCCCCAGCATTTT.

The CDR3 DNA is TGTGCCAGCAGCGTAGCTAAGACTAGCGGGAGTACCGGGGAGCTGTTTTTT. This gives the protein CASSVAKTSGSTGELFF. The rearrangement links TRBV9 to TRBJ2-2; 12 bases align to TRBD2. Germline assignment: CDR1 SGDLS and CDR2 YYNGEE. The V gene end was trimmed by 0 bases and the J gene end by 5 bases; junction bases not matched to a gene: 5. The CDR3 runs 17 residues.

The CDR3 is CASSPDTPTGELFF. The CDR3 nucleotides read TGTGCCAGCAGCCCTGACACCCCCACCGGGGAGCTGTTTTTT. The chain joins TRBV28 to TRBJ2-2; the D is unclear. Trimming pared 6 bases from V and 4 bases from J, leaving 12 bases between. From germline, CDR1 is MDHEN and CDR2 SYDVKM. This CDR3 contains 14 residues.

The chain recombines TRBV9 with TRBJ2-1; 8 nucleotides align to TRBD1. Looked up from germline, CDR1 is SGDLS and CDR2 is YYNGEE. CDR3 length: 14 amino acids. Trimming at V came to 2 bases and at J to 5 bases, leaving 3 bases not matched to a gene. Written as DNA, the CDR3 is TGTGCCAGCAGCGTCGGGACAGGTAACAATGAGCAGTTCTTC. This codes for CASSVGTGNNEQFF.

This clone was seen a single time. The CDR3 protein is CASSPDRGQPQHF. The DNA of the CDR3 is TGCGCCAGCAGCCCAGACAGGGGTCAGCCCCAGCATTTT. The chain employs TRBV4-1 and TRBJ1-5, with 8 bases fitting TRBD1. From germline, CDR1 is MGHRA and CDR2 YSYEKL. V gave up 4 bases and J gave up 6 bases; unmatched junction bases: 2. This CDR3 is 13 amino acids long.

This clone was detected a few times. The V call is TRBV30, the J call TRBJ2-7, with D tentatively TRBD1 or TRBD2 (7 bases each). CDR1 GTSNPN and CDR2 SVGIG come from the germline V gene (reference sequence). Trimming pared 5 bases from V and 8 bases from J, leaving 19 bases between. The CDR3 has 13 amino acids. The CDR3 DNA reads as TGTGCCTGGGGGAGGGGGCAGGGACTCCAGCAGTACTTC. This sequence encodes CAWGRGQGLQQYF. Filled out from reference TRBV30 and TRBJ2-7, the complete variable domain reads SQTIHQWPATLVQPVGSPLSLECTVEGTSNPNLYWYRQAAGRGLQLLFYSVGIGQISSEVPQNLSASRPQDRQFILSSKKLLLSDSGFYLCAWGRGQGLQQYFGPGTRLTVT.

Of note for this clone: Other DNA sequences in this specimen translate into the identical CDR3. The chain has TRBV7-9 and TRBJ1-1; D not certain. Trimming left V 2 bases short and J 3 bases short, with 4 bases between. Germline V gene lookup returns CDR1 SEHNR and CDR2 FQNEAQ (reference sequence). This CDR3 is 12 amino acids long. The CDR3 spells CASSLSDTEAFF. The CDR3 nucleotides are TGTGCCAGCAGCTTATCAGACACTGAAGCTTTCTTT.

The chain joins TRBV5-4 to TRBJ1-6, with 9 bases that match TRBD1. Germline assignment: CDR1 SGHNT and CDR2 YYREEE (reference sequence). V lost 4 bases and J lost 6; bases outside the gene matches: 5. The CDR3 loop spans 15 amino acids. In DNA, the CDR3 is TGTGCCAGCAGCCTTCCGGGACAGGGTAATTCACCCCTCCACTTT. Its protein product is CASSLPGQGNSPLHF.

This chain joins TRBV6-1 and TRBJ1-5; D is unclear. This CDR3 is 16 amino acids long. Germline CDR1 is MNHNS and CDR2 is SASEGT. V lost 2 bases and J lost 0, with 11 bases in between. DNA for the CDR3: TGTGCCAGCAGTGAATTTGGCAGATATAGCAATCAGCCCCAGCATTTT. Its protein is CASSEFGRYSNQPQHF.

The gene calls are TRBV18 and TRBJ2-7, with 12 positions matching TRBD1. With 3 bases clipped from V and 5 bases from J, the junction kept 8 bases outside the gene matches. Germline lookup yields CDR1 KGHSH and CDR2 LQKENI. The CDR3 covers 16 residues. CDR3 loop: CASSPGTGGIYNEQYF. Here the CDR3 DNA reads TGTGCCAGCTCACCCGGGACAGGGGGCATTTATAACGAGCAGTACTTC.

This chain connects TRBV24-1 to TRBJ2-1; perhaps TRBD1 as D (5 bases). V lost 4 bases and J 5 bases, leaving 20 bases between the germline ends. This CDR3 contains 17 residues. CDR1 KGHDR and CDR2 SFDVKD come from the germline V gene. CDR3 residues: CATSDPIGRGTNNEQFF. The CDR3 DNA is TGTGCCACCAGTGACCCAATTGGAAGGGGAACCAACAATGAGCAGTTCTTC.

This clone was seen once. The CDR3 region has the DNA TGTGCCAGCAGCGTAGGAGGCGGGGGGACCTACGAGCAGTACTTC. The encoded protein is CASSVGGGGTYEQYF. J is TRBJ2-7 and V is TRBV9, with TRBD2 matching over 8 bases. Germline lookup yields CDR1 SGDLS and CDR2 YYNGEE. The ends lost 0 bases at V and 2 bases at J; junction bases unmatched: 4. CDR3 size: 15 residues.

This chain links TRBV11-3 with TRBJ1-4; 8 positions match TRBD1. The CDR3 covers 16 residues. Trimming removed 5 bases from V and 4 bases from J; junction bases left unmatched: 9. Germline CDR1 SGHNT, CDR2 YENEEA. The CDR3 DNA reads as TGTGCCAGCAGCCCTGGGGCAGACAGGGGTAATGAAAAACTGTTTTTT. Translated, it gives CASSPGADRGNEKLFF. The full variable domain, completed using reference TRBV11-3 and TRBJ1-4, is EAGVVQSPRYKIIEKKQPVAFWCNPISGHNTLYWYLQNLGQGPELLIRYENEEAVDDSQLPKDRFSAERLKGVDSTLKIQPAELGDSAVYLCASSPGADRGNEKLFFGSGTQLSVL.

The chain has TRBV28 and TRBJ2-7; 12 bases line up with TRBD2. CDR1 is MDHEN, CDR2 SYDVKM, per germline. V was pared by 10 bases and J by 2 bases, with 6 bases of the junction left unmatched. This CDR3 has 14 amino acids. CDR3 residues: CATTSGRGTYEQYF. DNA of the CDR3: TGTGCCACGACTAGCGGGAGAGGGACCTACGAGCAGTACTTC.

V and J are TRBV7-8 and TRBJ1-1; D may be TRBD1 (6 bases). Trimming pared 1 base from V and 4 bases from J, leaving 13 bases between. This CDR3 spans 15 amino acids. Germline V gene sequence: CDR1 SGHVS, CDR2 FQNEAQ. CDR3 sequence (DNA): TGTGCCAGCAGCTTAGGCTCGGGAGGGGGCACTGAAGCTTTCTTT. Translation: CASSLGSGGGTEAFF.

The chain uses TRBV28 and TRBJ2-7, with a tentative D call TRBD2 (6 bases). V lost 4 bases and J lost 0, with 19 bases in between. The CDR3 contains 17 residues. Germline V lookup: CDR1 MDHEN, CDR2 SYDVKM. The CDR3 DNA follows: TGTGCCAGCAGTTCCCACAAAGGAGGGCGTAACTCCTACGAGCAGTACTTC. Amino acids: CASSSHKGGRNSYEQYF.

The rearrangement links TRBV5-6 to TRBJ2-1; 10 bases map to TRBD2. Germline V gives CDR1 SGHDT, CDR2 YYEEEE. The CDR3 is 15 residues long. Trimming cost V 6 bases and J 4 bases; bases outside gene matches: 7. The CDR3 loop is CASILAGEGYNEQFF. The CDR3 nucleotides read TGTGCCAGCATCCTAGCGGGAGAGGGATACAATGAGCAGTTCTTC.

V gene TRBV7-3 combines with J gene TRBJ1-2; 7 bases are a match to TRBD1. The germline CDR1 and CDR2 sequences are SGHTA and FQGTGA. J lost 7 bases, V lost 0 bases, and 5 bases had no gene match. This CDR3 has 14 residues. The CDR3 region is CASSLTAGGAGYTF. CDR3 nucleotides: TGTGCCAGCAGCTTAACGGCAGGGGGAGCTGGCTACACCTTC. The full variable domain, its missing parts supplied by reference TRBV7-3 and TRBJ1-2, is GAGVSQTPSNKVTEKGKYVELRCDPISGHTALYWYRQSLGQGPEFLIYFQGTGAADDSGLPNDRFFAVRPEGSVSTLKIQRTERGDSAVYLCASSLTAGGAGYTFGSGTRLTVV.

This chain links TRBV5-1 with TRBJ2-7, with TRBD2 matching over 11 bases. This CDR3 spans 15 amino acids. Trimming cost V 3 bases and J 7 bases; bases outside gene matches: 9. Per the germline V gene, CDR1 is SGHRS and CDR2 is YFSETQ. The CDR3 loop is CASSSWTSGLREQYF. DNA for the CDR3: TGCGCCAGCAGCTCATGGACTAGCGGGCTCCGTGAGCAGTACTTC.

The rearrangement joins TRBV19 to TRBJ1-1, with 8 nucleotides matching TRBD1. The CDR3 spans 13 residues. Germline V lookup: CDR1 LNHDA, CDR2 SQIVND (reference sequence). The J segment lost 1 base and the V segment lost 6 bases, leaving 1 base of the junction unmatched. The CDR3 loop is CASRDRANTEAFF. The DNA for the CDR3 is TGTGCCAGTAGGGACAGGGCGAACACTGAAGCTTTCTTT.

This clone was observed a few times. The sample has other DNA sequences that encode this CDR3 too. The CDR3 loop is CASSPSSYEQYF. The CDR3 nucleotides read TGTGCCAGCAGCCCCTCCAGCTACGAGCAGTACTTC. The rearrangement links TRBV9 to TRBJ2-7; no clear D gene. The CDR3 contains 12 residues. CDR1 is SGDLS, CDR2 YYNGEE, per germline. Trimming took off 4 bases at V and 3 bases at J, with 8 bases between the two ends.

This clone was recorded a few times. V gene TRBV14 combines with J gene TRBJ1-4; D is perhaps TRBD1 (5 bases). The V gene lost 4 bases and the J gene lost 0 bases, with 6 bases spanning the gap. CDR3 length: 14 amino acids. Germline CDR1 is SGHDN and CDR2 is FVKESK. CDR3 protein: CASSPTATNEKLFF. Written as DNA, the CDR3 is TGTGCCAGCAGCCCGACAGCAACTAATGAAAAACTGTTTTTT.

The chain couples TRBV7-9 to TRBJ2-7, with D perhaps TRBD2 (6 bases). Germline-derived CDR1 and CDR2 are SEHNR and FQNEAQ (reference sequence). The CDR3 contains 14 residues. V was clipped by 2 bases and J by 7 bases, with 15 bases between them. As DNA, the CDR3 is TGTGCCAGCAGCTTATTCAGGGAGGTTGGGGAGCAGTACTTC. Amino acids: CASSLFREVGEQYF.